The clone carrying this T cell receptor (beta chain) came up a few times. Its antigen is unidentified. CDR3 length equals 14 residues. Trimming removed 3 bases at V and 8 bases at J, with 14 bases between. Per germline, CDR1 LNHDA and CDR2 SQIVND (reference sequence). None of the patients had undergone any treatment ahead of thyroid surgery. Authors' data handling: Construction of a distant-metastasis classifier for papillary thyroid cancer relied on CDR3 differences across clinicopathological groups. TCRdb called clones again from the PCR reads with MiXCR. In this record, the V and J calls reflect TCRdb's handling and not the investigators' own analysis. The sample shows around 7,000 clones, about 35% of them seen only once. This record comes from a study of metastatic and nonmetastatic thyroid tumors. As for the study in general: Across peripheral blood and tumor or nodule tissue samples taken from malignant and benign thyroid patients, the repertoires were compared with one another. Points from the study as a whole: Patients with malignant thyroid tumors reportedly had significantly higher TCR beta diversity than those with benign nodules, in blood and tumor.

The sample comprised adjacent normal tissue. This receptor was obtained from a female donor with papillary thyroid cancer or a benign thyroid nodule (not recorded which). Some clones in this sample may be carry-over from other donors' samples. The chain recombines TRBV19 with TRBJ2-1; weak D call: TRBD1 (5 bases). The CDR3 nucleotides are TGTGCCAGTAGTATTTTGACCCAGGGCTATGAGCAGTTCTTC. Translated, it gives CASSILTQGYEQFF.